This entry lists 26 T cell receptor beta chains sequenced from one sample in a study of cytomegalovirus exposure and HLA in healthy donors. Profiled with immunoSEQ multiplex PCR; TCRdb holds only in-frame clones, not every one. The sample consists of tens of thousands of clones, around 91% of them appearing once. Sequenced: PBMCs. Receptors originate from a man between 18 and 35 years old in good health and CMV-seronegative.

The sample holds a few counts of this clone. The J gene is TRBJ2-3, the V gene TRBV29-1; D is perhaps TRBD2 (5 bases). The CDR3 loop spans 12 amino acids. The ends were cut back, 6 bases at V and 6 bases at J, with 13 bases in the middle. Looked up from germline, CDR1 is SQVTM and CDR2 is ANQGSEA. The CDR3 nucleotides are TGCAGCGTCGCCGGGGAGCGGGATACGCAGTATTTT. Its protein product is CSVAGERDTQYF.

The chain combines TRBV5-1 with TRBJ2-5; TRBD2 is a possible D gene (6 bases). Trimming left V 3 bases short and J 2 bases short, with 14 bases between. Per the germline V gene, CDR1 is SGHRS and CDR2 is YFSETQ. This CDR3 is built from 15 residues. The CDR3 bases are TGCGCCAGCAGCTCCCGGGCGGGACCGCAAGAGACCCAGTACTTC. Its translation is CASSSRAGPQETQYF.

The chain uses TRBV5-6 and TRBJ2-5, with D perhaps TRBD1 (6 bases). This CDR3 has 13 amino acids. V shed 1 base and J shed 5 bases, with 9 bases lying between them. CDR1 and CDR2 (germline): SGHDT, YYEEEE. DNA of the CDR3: TGTGCCAGCAGCTTGCAGGGGTGGGAGACCCAGTACTTC. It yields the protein CASSLQGWETQYF.

For the CDR3, the DNA is TGTGCCAGCAGCTTAGTAGGTACCGGGATCACCGGGGAGCTGTTTTTT. It codes for CASSLVGTGITGELFF. The chain uses TRBV7-6 and TRBJ2-2; maybe TRBD2 (5 bases). V dropped 1 base and J dropped 4 bases, with 13 bases sitting between them. CDR1 SGHVS and CDR2 FNYEAQ come from the germline V gene. This CDR3 spans 16 amino acids.

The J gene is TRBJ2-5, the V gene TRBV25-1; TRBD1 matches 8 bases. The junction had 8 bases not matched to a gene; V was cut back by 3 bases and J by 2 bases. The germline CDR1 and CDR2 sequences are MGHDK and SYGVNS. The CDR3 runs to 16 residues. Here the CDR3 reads CASSEYRGRGQETQYF. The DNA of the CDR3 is TGTGCCAGCAGTGAGTACAGGGGGAGAGGGCAAGAGACCCAGTACTTC.

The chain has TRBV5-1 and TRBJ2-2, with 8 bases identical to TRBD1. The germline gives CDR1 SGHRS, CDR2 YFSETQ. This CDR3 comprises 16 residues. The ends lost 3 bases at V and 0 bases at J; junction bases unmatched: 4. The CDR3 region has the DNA TGCGCCAGCAGCTGGGACAGGTTCTCGAACACCGGGGAGCTGTTTTTT. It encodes CASSWDRFSNTGELFF.

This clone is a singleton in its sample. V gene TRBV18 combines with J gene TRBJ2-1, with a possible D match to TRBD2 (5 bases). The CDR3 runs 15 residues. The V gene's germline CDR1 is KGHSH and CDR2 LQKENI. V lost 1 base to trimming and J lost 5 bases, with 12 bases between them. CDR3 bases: TGTGCCAGCTCACCACGATTGGACTTTGACAATGAGCAGTTCTTC. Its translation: CASSPRLDFDNEQFF.

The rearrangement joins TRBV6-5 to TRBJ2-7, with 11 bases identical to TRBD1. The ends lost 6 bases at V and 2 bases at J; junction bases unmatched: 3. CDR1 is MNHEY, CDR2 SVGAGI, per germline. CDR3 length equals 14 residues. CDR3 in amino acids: CASSQGQGAYEQYF. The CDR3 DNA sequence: TGTGCCAGCAGCCAGGGACAGGGGGCCTACGAGCAGTACTTC.

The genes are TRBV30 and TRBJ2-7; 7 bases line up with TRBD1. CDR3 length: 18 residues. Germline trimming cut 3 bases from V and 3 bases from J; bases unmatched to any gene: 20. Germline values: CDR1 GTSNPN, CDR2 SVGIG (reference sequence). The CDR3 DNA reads TGTGCCTGGAGGGACAGGTCAAGGGGTTTATCGGGGCTCTACGAGCAGTACTTC. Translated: CAWRDRSRGLSGLYEQYF.

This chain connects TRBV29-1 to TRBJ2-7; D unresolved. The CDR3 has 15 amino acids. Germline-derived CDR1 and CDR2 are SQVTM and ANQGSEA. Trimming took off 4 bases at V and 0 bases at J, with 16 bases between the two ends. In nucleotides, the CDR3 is TGCAGCGTTGCAGCAGGCACCCTACGCTCCTACGAGCAGTACTTC. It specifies CSVAAGTLRSYEQYF.

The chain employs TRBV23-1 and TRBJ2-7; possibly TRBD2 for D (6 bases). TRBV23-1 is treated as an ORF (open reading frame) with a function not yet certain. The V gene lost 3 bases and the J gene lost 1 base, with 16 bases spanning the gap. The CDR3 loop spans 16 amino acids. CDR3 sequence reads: CASSHPSGSPSYEQYF. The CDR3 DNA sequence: TGCGCCAGCAGTCACCCGAGCGGGTCTCCATCCTACGAGCAGTACTTC.

CDR3 nucleotides: TGTGCCAGCAGTGAATCCGGGGAAGCGAGGGGGGGGTACAATGAGCAGTTCTTC. Protein sequence: CASSESGEARGGYNEQFF. The J gene is TRBJ2-1, the V gene TRBV6-1; D might be TRBD2 (7 bases). Trimming took off 2 bases at V and 4 bases at J, with 21 bases between the two ends. This CDR3 is built from 18 residues. The V gene's germline CDR1 is MNHNS and CDR2 SASEGT.

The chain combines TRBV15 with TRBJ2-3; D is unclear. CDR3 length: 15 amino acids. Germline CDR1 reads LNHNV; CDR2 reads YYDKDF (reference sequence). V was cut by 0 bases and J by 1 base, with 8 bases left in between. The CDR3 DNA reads TGTGCCACCAGCAGAGATTTAGGAGGCACAGATACGCAGTATTTT. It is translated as CATSRDLGGTDTQYF.

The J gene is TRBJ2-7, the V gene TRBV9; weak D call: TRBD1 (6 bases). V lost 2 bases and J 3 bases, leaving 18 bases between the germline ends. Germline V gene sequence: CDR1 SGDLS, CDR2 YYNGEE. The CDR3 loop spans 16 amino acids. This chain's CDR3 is CASSVTEQGPHYEQYF. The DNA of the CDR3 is TGTGCCAGCAGCGTGACAGAACAGGGCCCCCACTACGAGCAGTACTTC.

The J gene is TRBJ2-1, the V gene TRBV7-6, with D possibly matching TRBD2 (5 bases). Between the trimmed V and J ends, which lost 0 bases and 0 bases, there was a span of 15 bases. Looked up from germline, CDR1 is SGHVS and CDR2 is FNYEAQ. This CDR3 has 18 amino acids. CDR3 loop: CASSLAVYPGSSYNEQFF. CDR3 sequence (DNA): TGTGCCAGCAGCTTAGCGGTCTACCCGGGAAGCTCCTACAATGAGCAGTTCTTC.

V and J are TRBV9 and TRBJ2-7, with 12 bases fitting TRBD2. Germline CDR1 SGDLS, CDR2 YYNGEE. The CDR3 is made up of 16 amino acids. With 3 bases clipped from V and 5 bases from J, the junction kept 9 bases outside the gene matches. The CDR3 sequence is CASSAEPGLAGNEQYF. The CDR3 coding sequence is TGTGCCAGCAGCGCGGAACCGGGACTAGCGGGTAACGAGCAGTACTTC.

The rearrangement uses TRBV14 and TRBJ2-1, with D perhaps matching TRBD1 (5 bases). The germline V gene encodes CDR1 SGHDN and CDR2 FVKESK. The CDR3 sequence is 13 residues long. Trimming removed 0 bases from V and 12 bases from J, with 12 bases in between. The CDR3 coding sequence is TGTGCCAGCAGCCAAGATCAAGGGGTTAGGCAGTTCTTC. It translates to CASSQDQGVRQFF. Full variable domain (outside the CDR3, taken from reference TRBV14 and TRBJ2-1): EAGVTQFPSHSVIEKGQTVTLRCDPISGHDNLYWYRRVMGKEIKFLLHFVKESKQDESGMPNNRFLAERTGGTYSTLKVQPAELEDSGVYFCASSQDQGVRQFFGPGTRLTVL.

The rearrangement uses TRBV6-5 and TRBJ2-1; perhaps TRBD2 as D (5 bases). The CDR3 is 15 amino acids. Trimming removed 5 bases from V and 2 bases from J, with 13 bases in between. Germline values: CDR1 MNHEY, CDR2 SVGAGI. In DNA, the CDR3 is TGTGCCAGCAGTCCAGAGCGGCTTCCCTACAATGAGCAGTTCTTC. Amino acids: CASSPERLPYNEQFF.

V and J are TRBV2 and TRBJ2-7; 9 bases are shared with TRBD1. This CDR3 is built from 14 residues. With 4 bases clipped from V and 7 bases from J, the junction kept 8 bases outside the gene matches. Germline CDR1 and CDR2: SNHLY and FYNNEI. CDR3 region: CASSVEQGASEQYF. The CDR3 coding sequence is TGTGCCAGCAGTGTGGAACAGGGGGCCAGTGAGCAGTACTTC.

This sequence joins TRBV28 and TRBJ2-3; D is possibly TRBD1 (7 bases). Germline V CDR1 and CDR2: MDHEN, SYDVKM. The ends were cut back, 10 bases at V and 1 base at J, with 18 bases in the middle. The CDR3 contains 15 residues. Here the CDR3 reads CAIGRRGRGTDTQYF. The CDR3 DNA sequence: TGTGCCATCGGTAGGAGGGGGCGAGGCACAGATACGCAGTATTTT.

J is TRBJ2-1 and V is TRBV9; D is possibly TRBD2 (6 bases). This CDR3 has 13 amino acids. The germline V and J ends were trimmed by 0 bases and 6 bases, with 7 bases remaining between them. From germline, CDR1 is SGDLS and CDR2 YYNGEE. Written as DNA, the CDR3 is TGTGCCAGCAGCGTAGACGGGAGCAATGAGCAGTTCTTC. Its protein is CASSVDGSNEQFF. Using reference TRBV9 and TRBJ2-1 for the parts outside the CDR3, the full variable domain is DSGVTQTPKHLITATGQRVTLRCSPRSGDLSVYWYQQSLDQGLQFLIQYYNGEERAKGNILERFSAQQFPDLHSELNLSSLELGDSALYFCASSVDGSNEQFFGPGTRLTVL.

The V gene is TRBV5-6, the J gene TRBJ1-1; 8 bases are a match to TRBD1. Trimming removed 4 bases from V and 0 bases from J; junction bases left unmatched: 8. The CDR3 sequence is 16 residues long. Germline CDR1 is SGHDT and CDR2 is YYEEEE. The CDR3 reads CASSGPGQALNTEAFF. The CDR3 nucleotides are TGTGCCAGCAGCGGACCGGGACAGGCTTTGAACACTGAAGCTTTCTTT.

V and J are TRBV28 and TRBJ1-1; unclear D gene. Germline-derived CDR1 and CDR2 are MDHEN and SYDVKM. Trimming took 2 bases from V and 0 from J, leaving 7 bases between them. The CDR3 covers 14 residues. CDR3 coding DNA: TGTGCCAGCAGTTTAAGGAGTATGAACACTGAAGCTTTCTTT. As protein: CASSLRSMNTEAFF. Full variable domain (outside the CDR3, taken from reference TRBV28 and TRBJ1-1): DVKVTQSSRYLVKRTGEKVFLECVQDMDHENMFWYRQDPGLGLRLIYFSYDVKMKEKGDIPEGYSVSREKKERFSLILESASTNQTSMYLCASSLRSMNTEAFFGQGTRLTVV.

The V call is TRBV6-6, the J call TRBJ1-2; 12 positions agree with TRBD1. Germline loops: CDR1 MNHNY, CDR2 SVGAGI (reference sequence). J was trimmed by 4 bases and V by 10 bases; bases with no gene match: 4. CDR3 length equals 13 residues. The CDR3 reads CATGTGGIYGYTF. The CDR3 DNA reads TGTGCCACCGGGACAGGGGGCATCTATGGCTACACCTTC.

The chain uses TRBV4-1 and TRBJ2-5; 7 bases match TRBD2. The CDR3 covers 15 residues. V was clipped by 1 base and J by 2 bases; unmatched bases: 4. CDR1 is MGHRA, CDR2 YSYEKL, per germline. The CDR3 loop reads CASSQGAGDQETQYF. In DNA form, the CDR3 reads TGCGCCAGCAGCCAAGGGGCGGGAGATCAAGAGACCCAGTACTTC.

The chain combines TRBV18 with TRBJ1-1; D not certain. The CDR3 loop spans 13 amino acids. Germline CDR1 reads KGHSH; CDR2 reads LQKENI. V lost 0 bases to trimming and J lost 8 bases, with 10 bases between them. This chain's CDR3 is CASSPPTSTEAFF. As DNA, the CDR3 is TGTGCCAGCTCACCACCGACCTCGACAGAAGCTTTCTTT.